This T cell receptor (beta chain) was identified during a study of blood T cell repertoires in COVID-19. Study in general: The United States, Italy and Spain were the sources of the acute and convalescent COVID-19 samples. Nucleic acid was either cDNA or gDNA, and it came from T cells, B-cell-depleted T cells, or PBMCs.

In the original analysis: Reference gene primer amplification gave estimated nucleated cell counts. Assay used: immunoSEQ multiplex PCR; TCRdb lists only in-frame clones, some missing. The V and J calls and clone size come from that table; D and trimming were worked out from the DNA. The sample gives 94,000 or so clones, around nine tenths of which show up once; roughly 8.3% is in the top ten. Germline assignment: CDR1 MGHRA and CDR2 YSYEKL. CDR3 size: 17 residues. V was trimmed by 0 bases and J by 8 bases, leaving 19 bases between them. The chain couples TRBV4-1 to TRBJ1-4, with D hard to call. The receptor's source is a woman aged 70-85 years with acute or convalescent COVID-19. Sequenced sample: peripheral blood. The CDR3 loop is CASSQDPRGNVKEKLFF. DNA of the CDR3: TGCGCCAGCAGCCAAGATCCCCGTGGCAACGTAAAAGAAAAACTGTTTTTT.